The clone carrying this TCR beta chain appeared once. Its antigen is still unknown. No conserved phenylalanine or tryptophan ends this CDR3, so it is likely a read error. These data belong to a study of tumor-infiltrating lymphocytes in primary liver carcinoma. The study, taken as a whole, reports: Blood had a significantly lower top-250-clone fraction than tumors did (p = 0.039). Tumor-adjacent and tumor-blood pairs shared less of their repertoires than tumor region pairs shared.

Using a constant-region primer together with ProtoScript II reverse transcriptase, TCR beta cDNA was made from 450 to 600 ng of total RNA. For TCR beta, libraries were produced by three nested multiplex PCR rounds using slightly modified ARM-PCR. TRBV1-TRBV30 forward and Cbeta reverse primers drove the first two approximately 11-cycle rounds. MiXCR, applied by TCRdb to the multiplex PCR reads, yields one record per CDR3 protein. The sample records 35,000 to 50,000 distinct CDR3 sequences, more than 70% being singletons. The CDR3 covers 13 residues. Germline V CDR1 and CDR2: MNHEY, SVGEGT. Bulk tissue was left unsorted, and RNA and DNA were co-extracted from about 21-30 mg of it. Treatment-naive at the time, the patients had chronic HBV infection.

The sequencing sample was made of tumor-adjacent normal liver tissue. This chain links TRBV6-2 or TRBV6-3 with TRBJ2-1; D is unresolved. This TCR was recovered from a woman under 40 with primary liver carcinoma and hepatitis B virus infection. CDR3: CASSYTRNNEQFI. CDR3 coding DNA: TGTGCTAGCAGTTACACCCGCAACAATGAGCAGTTCATC.